The entry below describes one T cell receptor (beta chain). This clone was detected only once. No antigen is known for it. No per-base quality is available; no much larger clone lies one base away. CD8 naive samples consisted of CD45RO-negative cells that were positively selected for CCR7, yielding a CD45RA+CCR7+ population without TemRA cells. The donors were healthy, HIV-negative adults who had no recently reported acute infections or vaccinations. All donors were Caucasian adults living in Nashville, Tennessee, USA. Blood was obtained by leukapheresis, after which PBMCs were separated by Ficoll-Histopaque density gradient centrifugation and cryopreserved in liquid nitrogen vapor phase. Analytical flow cytometry was used to check the purity and quantity of each magnetically sorted T cell population. Each sorted fraction had its genomic DNA isolated and then quantified by UV absorbance on a Nanodrop 2000c.

At the junction V is shortened by 7 bases and J by 3 bases, with 13 bases in between. Measured from the cysteine to the phenylalanine, the CDR3 is 13 residues long. Only the CDR3 portion is preserved as DNA: 39 bases, with reading frame beginning at the first base. CDR1 is given as WSHSY and CDR2 as SAAADI, both from the germline V gene. This sample was taken from a study of shared clonotypes between healthy human individuals (dated by TCRdb to the early 2020s). Study-wide context: A couple of women and a few men aged 18 to 49 years were included in the cohort. For each donor, CD4 naive and CD4 memory were each given three plates, CD8 naive was given two plates, and CD8 memory was given one plate. Per donor, leukapheresis produced somewhere between about 0.9 and 9.5 billion PBMCs. Blood TCR repertoires of a handful of healthy adults were deeply sequenced to estimate repertoire size and the extent of clonotype sharing between individuals. To increase sequencing depth and limit assay-specific biases, TCR repertoire library preparation and sequencing were carried out by different laboratories using diverse techniques.

Using the deep immunoSEQ assay, TCR CDR3 regions were amplified from genomic DNA by multiplex PCR. For each cell subset, the extracted genomic DNA was distributed evenly across all wells of several immunoSEQ 96-well plates, and each plate served as one replicate. Each replicate PCR for sorted subsets received approximately 200 ng genomic DNA, equal to around 32,000 T cell genomes. Purified libraries were quantified with a Qubit 3.0 fluorometer, sized on a Bioanalyzer 2100, and re-quantified with the KAPA Library Quantification kit. Each immunoSEQ 96-well plate was sequenced on its own single-read 150-cycle Illumina NextSeq 550 flow cell. In the original analysis: Because the immunoSEQ output held only junctional sequences and lacked quality scores, the filtering could not match the filtering applied to full-length reads. To assign V/J genes and CDR3, sequences were annotated using PyIR, a Python wrapper for IgBLAST v1.9, with IMGT germline references. Reads with weak V/J assignments (E-value above 1e-6), missing CDR3, stop codons, out-of-frame junctions, or ambiguous translated residues were removed. V3J clonotypes were defined by identical inferred V gene, J gene, and CDR3 amino acid sequence. Percentage overlap between repertoires was computed as shared unique clonotypes divided by the size of the smaller repertoire. Richness of each repertoire was evaluated using RTK rarefaction, the Chao1 estimator, and Recon v2.1 estimates of unobserved clonotypes. Generation probabilities were computed with OLGA for all TCRbeta clonotypes obtained by the gDNA method from a few donors. Here the immuneACCESS table is served through TCRdb, limited to in-frame sequences with V and J called. Missing clones are a known gap in these copies; in checked studies unresolved V genes cover under half, and the rest lacks a known reason. V and J calls and clone size are given by that table; D and trimming were obtained from the DNA. Present in this sample are some 580,000 clones, about 98% of which were seen just once. In total, the top ten clones hold more than 0.3% of the sample.

Study-wide conclusions, independent of this receptor: Rarefaction of sorted-subset datasets indicated incomplete sequencing despite the large sequencing depth. Compared with non-shared clonotypes, clonotypes shared by all four sorted-subset donors had higher generation probabilities. Larger estimated clonotype richness was generally found for naive subsets than for memory subsets. When several donors were compared, the shared fraction of clonotypes was 5% to 6.5% for naive CD4, about 4% for naive CD8, 2.3% for memory CD4, and 0.35% to 0.4% for memory CD8. Only blood was sampled, and tissue TCR repertoires likely differ from those in blood. Based on pairwise subsampling, the degree of clonotype sharing among donors was expected to be affected by sequencing depth. The genetic and exposure-history diversity represented was limited by the small number of donors.

The receptor was isolated from a man younger than 45 in good health. Sequenced sample: naive CD8+ T cells sorted from blood. This specimen's cell subset or site label, interpreted: CD45RA+CCR7+. The chain joins TRBV10-2 to TRBJ2-7; the D gene is unclear. The bases are TGCGCCAGCAAGGAAGGGATCATCTACGAGCAGTACTTC. This codes for CASKEGIIYEQYF.